This T cell receptor beta chain was profiled in a study of identical twins. A universal primer binding site was introduced by template switching. The final cDNA contained unique molecular identifiers. One entry per CDR3 protein, called by TCRdb with MiXCR from the 5' RACE reads. The table includes 750,000 to 950,000 distinct CDR3 sequences, roughly an eighth detected once. The CDR3 runs to 14 residues. Germline-derived CDR1 and CDR2 are SQVTM and ANQGSEA. V was cut by 5 bases and J by 0 bases, with 12 bases left in between. Study observations and caveats: Excess low generation probability was seen in twin-shared out-of-frame alpha sequences.

Points on this clonotype: No antigen is known for it.

These same records also appear under a second study, on yellow fever vaccine responses in identical twins.

V gene TRBV29-1 combines with J gene TRBJ2-3; D is unresolved. The TCR was taken from a woman aged 18-29 years in good health. The sequenced material came from PBMCs. The CDR3 region is CSVLRQSSTDTQYF. As DNA, the CDR3 is TGCAGCGTTCTCAGACAATCTAGCACAGATACGCAGTATTTT.